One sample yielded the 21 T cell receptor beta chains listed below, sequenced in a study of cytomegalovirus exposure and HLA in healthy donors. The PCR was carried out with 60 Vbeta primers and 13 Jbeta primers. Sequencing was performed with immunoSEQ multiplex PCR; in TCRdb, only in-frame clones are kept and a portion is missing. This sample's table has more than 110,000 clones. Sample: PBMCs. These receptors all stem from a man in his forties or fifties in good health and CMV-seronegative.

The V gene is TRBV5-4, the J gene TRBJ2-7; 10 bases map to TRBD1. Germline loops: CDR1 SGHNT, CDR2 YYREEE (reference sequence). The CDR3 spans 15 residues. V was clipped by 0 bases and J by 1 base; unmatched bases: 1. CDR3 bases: TGTGCCAGCAGCTTGGGACAGGGGGCTTCCTACGAGCAGTACTTC. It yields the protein CASSLGQGASYEQYF.

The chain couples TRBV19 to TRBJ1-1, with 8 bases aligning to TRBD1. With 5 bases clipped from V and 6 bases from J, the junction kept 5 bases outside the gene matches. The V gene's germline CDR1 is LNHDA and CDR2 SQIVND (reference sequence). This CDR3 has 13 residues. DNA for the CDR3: TGTGCCAGTAGTGGCCAACAGGGGGCTGAAGCTTTCTTT. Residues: CASSGQQGAEAFF.

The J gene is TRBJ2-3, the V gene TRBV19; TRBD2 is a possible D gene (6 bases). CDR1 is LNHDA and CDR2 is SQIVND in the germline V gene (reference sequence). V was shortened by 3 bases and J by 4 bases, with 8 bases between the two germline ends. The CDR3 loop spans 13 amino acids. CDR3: CASSMGGPDTQYF. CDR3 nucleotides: TGTGCCAGTAGTATGGGGGGACCAGATACGCAGTATTTT.

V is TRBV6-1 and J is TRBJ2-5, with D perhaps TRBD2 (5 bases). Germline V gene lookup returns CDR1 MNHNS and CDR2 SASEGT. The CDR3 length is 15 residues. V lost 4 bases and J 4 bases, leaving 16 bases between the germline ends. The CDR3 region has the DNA TGTGCCAGCAGTGCCCACCCTGGAGGAGGAGAGACCCAGTACTTC. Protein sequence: CASSAHPGGGETQYF.

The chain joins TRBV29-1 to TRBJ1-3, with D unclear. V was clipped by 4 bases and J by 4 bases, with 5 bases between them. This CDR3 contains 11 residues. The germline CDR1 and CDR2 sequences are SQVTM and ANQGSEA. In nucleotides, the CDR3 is TGCAGCGTTGTAGCCGGAAACACCATATATTTT. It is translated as CSVVAGNTIYF.

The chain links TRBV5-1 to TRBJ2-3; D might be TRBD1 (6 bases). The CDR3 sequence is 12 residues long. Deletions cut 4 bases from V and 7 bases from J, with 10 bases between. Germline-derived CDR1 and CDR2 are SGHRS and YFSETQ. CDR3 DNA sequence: TGCGCCAGCAGCCCGACAGGTCATACGCAGTATTTT. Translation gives CASSPTGHTQYF.

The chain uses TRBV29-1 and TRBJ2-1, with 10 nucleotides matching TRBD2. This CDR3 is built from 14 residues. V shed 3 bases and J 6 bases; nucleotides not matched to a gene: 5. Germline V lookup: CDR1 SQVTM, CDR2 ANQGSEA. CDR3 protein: CSVDQRLAGNEQFF. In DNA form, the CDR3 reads TGCAGCGTTGATCAGAGACTAGCGGGCAATGAGCAGTTCTTC.

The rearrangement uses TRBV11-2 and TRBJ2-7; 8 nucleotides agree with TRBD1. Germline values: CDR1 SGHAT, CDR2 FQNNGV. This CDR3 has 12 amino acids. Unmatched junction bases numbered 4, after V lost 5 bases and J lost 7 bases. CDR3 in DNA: TGTGCCAGCAGCCGGACAGGGTGGGAGCAGTACTTC. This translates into CASSRTGWEQYF.

CDR3: CASIKSSGGYTF. The CDR3 DNA reads as TGTGCCAGCATTAAGTCCTCGGGGGGCTACACCTTC. This chain links TRBV2 with TRBJ1-2; D remains ambiguous. This CDR3 comprises 12 residues. The germline V and J ends were trimmed by 7 bases and 8 bases, with 14 bases remaining between them. Looked up from germline, CDR1 is SNHLY and CDR2 is FYNNEI.

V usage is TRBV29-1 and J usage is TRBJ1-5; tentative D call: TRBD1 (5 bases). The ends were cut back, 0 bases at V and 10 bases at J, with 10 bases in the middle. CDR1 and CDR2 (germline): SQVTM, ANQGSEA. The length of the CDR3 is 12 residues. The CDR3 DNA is TGCAGCGTTGAAGACAGGGATTTACCCCAGCATTTT. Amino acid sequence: CSVEDRDLPQHF.

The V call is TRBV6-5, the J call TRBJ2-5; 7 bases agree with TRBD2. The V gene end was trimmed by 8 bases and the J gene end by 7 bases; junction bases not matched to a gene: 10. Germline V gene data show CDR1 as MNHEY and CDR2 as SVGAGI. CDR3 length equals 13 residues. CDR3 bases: TGTGCCAGCGGCGAGCGGGATTTGGGGACCCAGTACTTC. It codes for CASGERDLGTQYF.

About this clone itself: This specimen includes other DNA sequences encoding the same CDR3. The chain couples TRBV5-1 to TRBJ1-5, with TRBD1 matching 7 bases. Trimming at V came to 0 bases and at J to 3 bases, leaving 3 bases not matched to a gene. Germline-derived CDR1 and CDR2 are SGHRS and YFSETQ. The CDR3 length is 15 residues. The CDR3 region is CASSLEGGSNQPQHF. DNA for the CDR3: TGCGCCAGCAGCTTGGAAGGGGGCTCCAATCAGCCCCAGCATTTT.

CDR3 loop: CASTTGVWETQYF. The CDR3, as DNA: TGTGCCAGCACCACAGGGGTATGGGAGACCCAGTACTTC. V and J are TRBV28 and TRBJ2-5; 7 positions agree with TRBD1. The CDR3 has 13 residues. Trimming took 7 bases from V and 5 from J; bases not matched to a gene: 7. CDR1 is MDHEN and CDR2 is SYDVKM in the germline V gene. Variable domain in full (rest from reference TRBV28 and TRBJ2-5): DVKVTQSSRYLVKRTGEKVFLECVQDMDHENMFWYRQDPGLGLRLIYFSYDVKMKEKGDIPEGYSVSREKKERFSLILESASTNQTSMYLCASTTGVWETQYFGPGTRLLVL.

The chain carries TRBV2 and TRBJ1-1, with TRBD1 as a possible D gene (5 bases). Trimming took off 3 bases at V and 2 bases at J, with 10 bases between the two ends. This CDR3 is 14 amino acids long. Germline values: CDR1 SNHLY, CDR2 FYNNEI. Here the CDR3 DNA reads TGTGCCAGCAGTGAGAAGGGGTCTAACACTGAAGCTTTCTTT. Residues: CASSEKGSNTEAFF.

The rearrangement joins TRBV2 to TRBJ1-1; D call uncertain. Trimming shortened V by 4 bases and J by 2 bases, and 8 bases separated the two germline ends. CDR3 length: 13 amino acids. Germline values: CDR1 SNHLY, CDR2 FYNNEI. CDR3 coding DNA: TGTGCCAGCAGTGTGTGGAGTAACACTGAAGCTTTCTTT. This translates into CASSVWSNTEAFF.

The CDR3 spells CASSLVGQRGSPYNEQFF. In nucleotides, the CDR3 is TGTGCCAGCAGCTTGGTCGGCCAGCGGGGATCGCCCTACAATGAGCAGTTCTTC. This rearrangement joins TRBV5-6 to TRBJ2-1; TRBD2 matches 7 bases. The CDR3 runs 18 residues. V dropped 0 bases and J dropped 2; count of bases not matched to a gene: 11. Germline V gene data show CDR1 as SGHDT and CDR2 as YYEEEE.

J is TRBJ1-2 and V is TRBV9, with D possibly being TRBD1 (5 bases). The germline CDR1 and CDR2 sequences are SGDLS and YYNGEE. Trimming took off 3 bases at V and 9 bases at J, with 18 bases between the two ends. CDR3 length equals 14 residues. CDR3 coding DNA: TGTGCCAGCAGCGAACTTCGACAGACTGGAAGCTACACCTTC. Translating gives CASSELRQTGSYTF.

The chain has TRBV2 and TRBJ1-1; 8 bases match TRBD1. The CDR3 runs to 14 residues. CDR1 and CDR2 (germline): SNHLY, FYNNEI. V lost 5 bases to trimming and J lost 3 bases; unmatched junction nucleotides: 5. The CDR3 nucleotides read TGTGCCAGCAGTACACAGGGGGTGGACACTGAAGCTTTCTTT. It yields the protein CASSTQGVDTEAFF.

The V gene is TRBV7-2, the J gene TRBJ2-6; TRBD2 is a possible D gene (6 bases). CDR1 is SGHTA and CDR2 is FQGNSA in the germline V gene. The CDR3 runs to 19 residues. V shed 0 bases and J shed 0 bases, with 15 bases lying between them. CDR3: CASSLARREVSSGANVLTF. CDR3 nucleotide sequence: TGTGCCAGCAGCTTAGCCCGGAGGGAGGTGAGCTCTGGGGCCAACGTCCTGACTTTC.

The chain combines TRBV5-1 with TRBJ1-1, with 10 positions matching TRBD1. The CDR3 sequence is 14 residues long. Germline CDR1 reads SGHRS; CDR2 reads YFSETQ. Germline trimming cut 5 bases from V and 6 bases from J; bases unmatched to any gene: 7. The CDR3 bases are TGCGCCAGCAGTCCGGACAGGGGGAGCGCTGAAGCTTTCTTT. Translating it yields CASSPDRGSAEAFF.

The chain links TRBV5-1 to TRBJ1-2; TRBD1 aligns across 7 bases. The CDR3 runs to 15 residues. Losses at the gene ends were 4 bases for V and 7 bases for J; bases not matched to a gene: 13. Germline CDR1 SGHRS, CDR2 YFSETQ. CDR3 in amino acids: CASSARTGERGGYTF. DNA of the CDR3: TGCGCCAGCAGCGCCCGGACAGGTGAAAGAGGTGGCTACACCTTC.